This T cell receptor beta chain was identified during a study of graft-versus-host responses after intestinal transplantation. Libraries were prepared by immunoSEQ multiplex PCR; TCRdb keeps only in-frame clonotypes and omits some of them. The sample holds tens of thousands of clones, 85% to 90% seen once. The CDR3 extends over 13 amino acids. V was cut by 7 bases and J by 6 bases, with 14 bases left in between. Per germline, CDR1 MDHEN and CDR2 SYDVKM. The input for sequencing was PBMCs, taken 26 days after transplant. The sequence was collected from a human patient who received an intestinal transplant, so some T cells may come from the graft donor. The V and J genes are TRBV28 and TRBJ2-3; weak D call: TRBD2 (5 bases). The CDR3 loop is CASNAPWEDTQYF. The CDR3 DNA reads TGTGCCAGCAACGCACCTTGGGAGGATACGCAGTATTTT. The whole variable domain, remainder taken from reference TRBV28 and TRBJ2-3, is DVKVTQSSRYLVKRTGEKVFLECVQDMDHENMFWYRQDPGLGLRLIYFSYDVKMKEKGDIPEGYSVSREKKERFSLILESASTNQTSMYLCASNAPWEDTQYFGPGTRLTVL.